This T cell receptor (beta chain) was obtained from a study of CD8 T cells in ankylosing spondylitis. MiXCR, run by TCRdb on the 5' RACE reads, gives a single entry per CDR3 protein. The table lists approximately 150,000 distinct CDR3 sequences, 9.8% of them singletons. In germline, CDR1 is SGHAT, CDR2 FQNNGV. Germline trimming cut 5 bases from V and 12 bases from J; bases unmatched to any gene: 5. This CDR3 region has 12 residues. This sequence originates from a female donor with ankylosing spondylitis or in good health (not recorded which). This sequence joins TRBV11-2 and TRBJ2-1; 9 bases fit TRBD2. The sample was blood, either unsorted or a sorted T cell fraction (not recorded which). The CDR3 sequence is CASSPGAGGQFF. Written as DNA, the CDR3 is TGTGCCAGCAGCCCGGGAGCGGGAGGGCAGTTCTTC.